Listed here are 15 T cell receptor beta chains from one sample, sequenced in a study of identical twins. In TCRdb, the 5' RACE reads were re-called with MiXCR into one record per CDR3 protein. The data contain 200,000 to 250,000 distinct CDR3 sequences, 6.5% of them singletons. The same data also went into a second study, on T cells expressing NK-cell markers.

The specimen was CD8+ T cells sorted from blood. The receptors here all came from a woman aged 18-30 years in good health.

At least ten counts were recorded for this clonotype. The DNA is left out, because the CDR3 cannot be placed on it with certainty; the CDR3 is given as TCRdb lists it. The rearrangement links TRBV7-5 to TRBJ1-5; the DNA was not used to check the table's D call, TRBD1. TRBV7-5 is a known pseudogene. Counting both end residues, the CDR3 totals 18 amino acids. The CDR3 loop reads CISVSEANSKGANQPQHF.

The V and J genes are TRBV6-2 or TRBV6-3 and TRBJ2-3, with D unresolved. Germline V gene data show CDR1 as MNHEY and CDR2 as SVGEGT. V shed 2 bases and J shed 3 bases, with 9 bases lying between them. This CDR3 comprises 14 residues. The chain's CDR3 is CASSYPTSTDTQYF. The CDR3 bases are TGTGCCAGCAGTTACCCCACCTCGACAGATACGCAGTATTTT.

There are a few counts of this clonotype. This chain joins TRBV20-1 and TRBJ2-1; D may be TRBD2 (6 bases). The germline CDR1 and CDR2 sequences are DFQATT and SNEGSKA (reference sequence). Trimming removed 3 bases at V and 6 bases at J, with 9 bases between. This CDR3 region has 12 residues. CDR3 nucleotides: TGCAGTGCTAGCGGGAGATTCAATGAGCAGTTCTTC. Amino acids: CSASGRFNEQFF.

This clonotype has just a few counts. This CDR3 is CASSLPSLEDYGYTF. DNA for the CDR3: TGTGCCAGCAGCTTACCCTCTTTGGAGGACTATGGCTACACCTTC. The chain employs TRBV7-9 and TRBJ1-2; D is ambiguous. Trimming pared 2 bases from V and 3 bases from J, leaving 13 bases between. Per the germline V gene, CDR1 is SEHNR and CDR2 is FQNEAQ (reference sequence). The CDR3 is 15 amino acids.

V and J are TRBV20-1 and TRBJ2-1; D is undetermined. The CDR3 extends over 16 amino acids. Germline V gene data show CDR1 as DFQATT and CDR2 as SNEGSKA (reference sequence). The V and J ends lost 0 bases and 0 bases respectively, with 12 bases between them. CDR3 sequence: CSARDPGGDSYNEQFF. The CDR3 DNA is TGCAGTGCTAGAGACCCCGGCGGAGACTCCTACAATGAGCAGTTCTTC.

Concerning this clonotype: Given a much more abundant clone one base away, this may be a read error. This chain joins TRBV9 and TRBJ2-7; 7 bases are shared with TRBD2. In germline, CDR1 is SGDLS, CDR2 YYNGEE. The CDR3 length is 14 residues. The CDR3 is CANSHSGDTYEQYF. The DNA for the CDR3 is TGTGCCAACAGCCACAGCGGGGATACCTACGAGCAGTACTTC.

CDR3 sequence: CASSEAPGAKTQYF. Written as DNA, the CDR3 is TGTGCCAGCAGTGAAGCACCGGGGGCAAAGACCCAGTACTTC. The chain couples TRBV2 to TRBJ2-5; D possibly uses TRBD1 or TRBD2 (6 bases each). The germline CDR1 and CDR2 sequences are SNHLY and FYNNEI. V dropped 0 bases and J dropped 6 bases, with 11 bases sitting between them. The CDR3 covers 14 residues.

About this clonotype itself: At one end the junction does not follow the germline gene, possibly because of a read error. The CDR3: CASSLAVEGELFF. DNA for the CDR3: TGTGCTAGCAGCTTAGCGGTTGAGGGGGAGCTGTTTTTT. The rearrangement uses TRBV7-7 and TRBJ2-2, with D possibly TRBD2 on 6 matching bases. The germline V gene encodes CDR1 SSHAT and CDR2 FNYEAQ (reference sequence). There are 13 residues in the CDR3.

The CDR3 spells CASSVSGLAVMETQYF. Written as DNA, the CDR3 is TGTGCCAGCAGTGTATCGGGACTAGCGGTAATGGAGACCCAGTACTTC. The chain employs TRBV12-3 or TRBV12-4 and TRBJ2-5; 11 nucleotides match TRBD2. The V segment lost 5 bases and the J segment 5 bases; nucleotides outside the gene matches: 10. The CDR3 has 16 amino acids.

This clonotype has a handful of counts. The chain is built from TRBV18 and TRBJ2-4; D remains ambiguous. The CDR3 runs to 13 residues. V lost 5 bases and J lost 5, with 10 bases in between. Germline loops: CDR1 KGHSH, CDR2 LQKENI. CDR3 sequence (DNA): TGTGCCAGCTCAGGTCTACAAGAAAACATTCAGTACTTC. The encoded protein is CASSGLQENIQYF.

This clonotype showed up many times. V is TRBV29-1 and J is TRBJ2-5, with D perhaps matching TRBD1 or TRBD2 (6 bases each). The CDR3 runs to 13 residues. Germline values: CDR1 SQVTM, CDR2 ANQGSEA. Trimming removed 1 base at V and 4 bases at J, with 10 bases between. For the CDR3, the DNA is TGCAGCGTTGAAGCAGAGGGGGGAGAGACCCAGTACTTC. Translation: CSVEAEGGETQYF.

This clonotype was seen at least ten times. The genes are TRBV11-2 and TRBJ2-1, with a weak D call TRBD1 (5 bases). This CDR3 contains 13 residues. Looked up from germline, CDR1 is SGHAT and CDR2 is FQNNGV. The V gene lost 0 bases and the J gene lost 9 bases, with 9 bases spanning the gap. CDR3 residues: CASSLDLGREQFF. CDR3 DNA sequence: TGTGCCAGCAGCTTAGATCTGGGGCGTGAGCAGTTCTTC.

This chain connects TRBV4-1 to TRBJ1-1; possibly TRBD1 for D (5 bases). This CDR3 is 15 amino acids long. CDR1 is MGHRA and CDR2 is YSYEKL in the germline V gene. Trimming took 2 bases from V and 1 from J, leaving 11 bases between them. This CDR3 is CASSQRSGSNTEAFF. Here the CDR3 DNA reads TGCGCCAGCAGCCAACGGTCAGGGTCGAACACTGAAGCTTTCTTT.

This clonotype was picked up a small number of times. The chain recombines TRBV13 with TRBJ1-3; a weak D match, TRBD1 (5 bases). Germline V lookup: CDR1 PRHDT, CDR2 FYEKMQ (reference sequence). There are 18 residues in the CDR3. V was pared by 3 bases and J by 0 bases, with 18 bases between. The CDR3 here is CASSFAADRLLSGNTIYF. The CDR3 nucleotides are TGTGCCAGCAGCTTTGCGGCCGACAGACTTCTCTCTGGAAACACCATATATTTT.

This clonotype was observed at least ten times. The chain links TRBV4-1 to TRBJ1-1; a weak D match, TRBD1 (5 bases). This CDR3 contains 13 residues. The V gene's germline CDR1 is MGHRA and CDR2 YSYEKL. Trimming removed 1 base at V and 3 bases at J, with 6 bases between. This chain's CDR3 is CASSQVGDTEAFF. DNA of the CDR3: TGCGCCAGCAGCCAAGTGGGGGACACTGAAGCTTTCTTT.